The clone carrying this TCR beta chain was detected only once. Its antigen is not known. Specified time point: cycle 4 day 1 (C4D1), after more than five weeks of nivolumab. All patients experienced relapse after autologous stem cell transplantation, and brentuximab vedotin exposure was variable. The best responses consisted of complete response, partial response or progressive disease. V lost 0 bases, J lost 3 bases, and 14 bases lay in between. The V gene's germline CDR1 is SGHAT and CDR2 FQNNGV. This CDR3 is 16 amino acids long. Measured with immunoSEQ multiplex PCR; TCRdb has only the in-frame clones, and not every one. The profile shows 20,000 to 30,000 clones, around 87% of them singletons. This sample was included in a study of PD-1 blockade in classical Hodgkin lymphoma. The study, taken as a whole, reports: Patients with a complete response exhibited baseline diversity comparable to newly diagnosed patients. It was reported that newly diagnosed patients had less baseline TCR diversity than healthy donors. TCR diversity in CD4+, not CD8+, cells rose significantly by C4D1.

The TCR was taken from a human donor with classical Hodgkin lymphoma. Sequenced here: peripheral blood mononuclear cells (PBMCs), sampled before the fourth cycle of nivolumab. The chain has TRBV11-2 and TRBJ2-5; unclear D gene. CDR3 nucleotides: TGTGCCAGCAGCTTAGATAGTCGGTCGGCAGAAGAGACCCAGTACTTC. Translation: CASSLDSRSAEETQYF.